The text below deals with one TCR beta chain. Its target is unknown. This sample was included in a study of T cell responses to AZD1222 COVID-19 vaccine. Study-wide points: Regions left unmutated in variants are reportedly the target of nearly half of spike-specific TCRs. The sample set comprised mostly white British donors with more females, and clonal diversity was possibly underestimated. Spike-specific TCR breadth and depth rose after two AZD1222 doses. Baseline antibody screening turned up just six seropositive AZD1222 recipients.

Clones were read by immunoSEQ multiplex PCR, and TCRdb kept only the in-frame ones, dropping some. The sample records roughly 170,000 clones, approximately 94% being singletons. This TCR came from an adult who received the AZD1222 COVID-19 vaccine. The specimen comprised peripheral blood, sampled 28 days after the second AZD1222 dose.

CDR3 nucleotide sequence: TGTGCCAGCAGCGCCTGGGACACCAAAGAGACCCAGTACTTC. Translation gives CASSAWDTKETQYF. The chain employs TRBV7-9 and TRBJ2-5; a weak D match, TRBD1 (6 bases). Germline lookup yields CDR1 SEHNR and CDR2 FQNEAQ (reference sequence). The CDR3 sequence is 14 residues long. Trimming shortened V by 5 bases and J by 3 bases, and 13 bases separated the two germline ends.